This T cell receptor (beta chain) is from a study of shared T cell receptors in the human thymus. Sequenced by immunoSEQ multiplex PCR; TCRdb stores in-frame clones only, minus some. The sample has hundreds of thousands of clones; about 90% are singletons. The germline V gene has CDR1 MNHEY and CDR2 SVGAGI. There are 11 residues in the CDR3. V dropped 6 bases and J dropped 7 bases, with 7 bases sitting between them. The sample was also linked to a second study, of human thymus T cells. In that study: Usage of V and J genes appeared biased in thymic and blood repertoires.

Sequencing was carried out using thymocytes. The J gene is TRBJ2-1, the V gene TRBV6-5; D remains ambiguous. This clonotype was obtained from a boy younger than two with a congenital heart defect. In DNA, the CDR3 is TGTGCCAGCAGGGCCCTGAATGAGCAGTTCTTC. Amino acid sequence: CASRALNEQFF.